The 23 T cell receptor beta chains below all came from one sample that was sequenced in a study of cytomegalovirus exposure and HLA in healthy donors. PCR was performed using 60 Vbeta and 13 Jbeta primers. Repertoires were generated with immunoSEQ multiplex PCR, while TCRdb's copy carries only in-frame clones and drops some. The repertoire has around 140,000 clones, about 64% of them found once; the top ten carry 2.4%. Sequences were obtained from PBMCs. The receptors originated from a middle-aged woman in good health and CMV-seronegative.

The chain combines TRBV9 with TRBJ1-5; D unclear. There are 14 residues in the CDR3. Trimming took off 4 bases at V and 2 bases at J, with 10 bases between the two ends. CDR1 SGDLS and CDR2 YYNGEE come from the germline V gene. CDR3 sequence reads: CASSPGEGNQPQHF. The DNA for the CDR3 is TGTGCCAGCAGCCCCGGAGAGGGCAATCAGCCCCAGCATTTT. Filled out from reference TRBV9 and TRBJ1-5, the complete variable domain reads DSGVTQTPKHLITATGQRVTLRCSPRSGDLSVYWYQQSLDQGLQFLIQYYNGEERAKGNILERFSAQQFPDLHSELNLSSLELGDSALYFCASSPGEGNQPQHFGDGTRLSIL.

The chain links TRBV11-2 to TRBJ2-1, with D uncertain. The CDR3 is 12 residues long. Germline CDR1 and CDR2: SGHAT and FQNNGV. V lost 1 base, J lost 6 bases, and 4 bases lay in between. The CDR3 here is CASSLGLNEQFF. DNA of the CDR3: TGTGCCAGCAGCTTAGGTCTCAATGAGCAGTTCTTC. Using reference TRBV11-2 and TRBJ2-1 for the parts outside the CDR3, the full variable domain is EAGVAQSPRYKIIEKRQSVAFWCNPISGHATLYWYQQILGQGPKLLIQFQNNGVVDDSQLPKDRFSAERLKGVDSTLKIQPAKLEDSAVYLCASSLGLNEQFFGPGTRLTVL.

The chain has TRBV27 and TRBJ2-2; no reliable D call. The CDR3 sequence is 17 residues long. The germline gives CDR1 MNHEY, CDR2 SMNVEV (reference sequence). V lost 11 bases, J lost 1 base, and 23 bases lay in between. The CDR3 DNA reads TGTGCCGGTTCACGGAGAAGGCTAGGCGAGAACACCGGGGAGCTGTTTTTT. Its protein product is CAGSRRRLGENTGELFF.

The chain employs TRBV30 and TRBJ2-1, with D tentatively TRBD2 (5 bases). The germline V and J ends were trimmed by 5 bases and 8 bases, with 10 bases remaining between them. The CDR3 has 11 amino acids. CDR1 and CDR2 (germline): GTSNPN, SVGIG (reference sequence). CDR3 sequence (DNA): TGTGCCTGGGAGGGAGTGGATGAGCAGTTCTTC. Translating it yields CAWEGVDEQFF.

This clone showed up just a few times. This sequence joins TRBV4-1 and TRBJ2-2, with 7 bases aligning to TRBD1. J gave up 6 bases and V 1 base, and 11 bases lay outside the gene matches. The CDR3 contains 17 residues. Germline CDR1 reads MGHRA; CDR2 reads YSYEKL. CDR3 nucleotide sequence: TGCGCCAGCAGCCAAGCTGCGACAGGGTCCCTGTCCGGGGAGCTGTTTTTT. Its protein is CASSQAATGSLSGELFF.

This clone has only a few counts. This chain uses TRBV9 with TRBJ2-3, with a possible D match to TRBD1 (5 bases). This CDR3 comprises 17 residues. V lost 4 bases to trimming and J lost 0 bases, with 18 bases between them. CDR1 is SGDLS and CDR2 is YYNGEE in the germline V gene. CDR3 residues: CASSPSMGWGSTDTQYF. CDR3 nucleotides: TGTGCCAGCAGCCCCTCGATGGGGTGGGGCAGCACAGATACGCAGTATTTT.

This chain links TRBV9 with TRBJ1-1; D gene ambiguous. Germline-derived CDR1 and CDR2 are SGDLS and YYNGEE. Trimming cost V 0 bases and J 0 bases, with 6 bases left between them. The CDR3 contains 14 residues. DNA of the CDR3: TGTGCCAGCAGCGTAGAATCCATGAACACTGAAGCTTTCTTT. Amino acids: CASSVESMNTEAFF.

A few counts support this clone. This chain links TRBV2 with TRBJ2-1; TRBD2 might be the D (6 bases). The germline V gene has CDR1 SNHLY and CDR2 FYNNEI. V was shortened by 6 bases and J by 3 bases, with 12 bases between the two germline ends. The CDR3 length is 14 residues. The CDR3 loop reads CASRRRGLYNEQFF. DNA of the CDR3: TGTGCCAGCAGACGGCGGGGACTCTACAATGAGCAGTTCTTC.

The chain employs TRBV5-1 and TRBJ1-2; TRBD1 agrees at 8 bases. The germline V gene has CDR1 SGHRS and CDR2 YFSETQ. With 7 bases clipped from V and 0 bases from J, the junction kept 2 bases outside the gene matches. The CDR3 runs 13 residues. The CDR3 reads CASGQGTNYGYTF. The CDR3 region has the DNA TGCGCCAGCGGACAGGGAACTAACTATGGCTACACCTTC.

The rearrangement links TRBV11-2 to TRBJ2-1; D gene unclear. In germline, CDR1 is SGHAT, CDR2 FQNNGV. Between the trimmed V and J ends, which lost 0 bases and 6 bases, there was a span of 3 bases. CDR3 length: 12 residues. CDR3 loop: CASSLDLNEQFF. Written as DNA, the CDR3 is TGTGCCAGCAGCTTAGATCTCAATGAGCAGTTCTTC.

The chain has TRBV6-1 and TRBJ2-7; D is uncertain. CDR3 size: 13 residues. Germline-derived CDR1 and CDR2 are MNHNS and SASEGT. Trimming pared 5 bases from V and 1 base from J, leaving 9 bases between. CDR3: CASSYIQSYEQYF. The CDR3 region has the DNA TGTGCCAGCAGTTATATACAGTCCTACGAGCAGTACTTC.

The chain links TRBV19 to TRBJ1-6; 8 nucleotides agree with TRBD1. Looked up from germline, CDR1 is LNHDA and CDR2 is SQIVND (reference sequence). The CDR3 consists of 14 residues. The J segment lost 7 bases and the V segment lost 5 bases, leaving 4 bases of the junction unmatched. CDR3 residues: CASSPDRGNSPLHF. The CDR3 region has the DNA TGTGCCAGTAGTCCTGACAGGGGCAATTCACCCCTCCACTTT. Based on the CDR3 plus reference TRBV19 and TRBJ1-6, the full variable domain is DGGITQSPKYLFRKEGQNVTLSCEQNLNHDAMYWYRQDPGQGLRLIYYSQIVNDFQKGDIAEGYSVSREKKESFPLTVTSAQKNPTAFYLCASSPDRGNSPLHFGNGTRLTVT.

The CDR3 is CASSYSGQPDYEQYF. The CDR3 DNA reads TGTGCCAGCAGTTACTCAGGACAGCCCGACTACGAGCAGTACTTC. V usage is TRBV6-5 and J usage is TRBJ2-5, with a weak D call TRBD1 (6 bases). The end of the DNA fits TRBJ2-7 better, so the J call may be wrong. Germline assignment: CDR1 MNHEY and CDR2 SVGAGI. The CDR3 loop spans 15 amino acids.

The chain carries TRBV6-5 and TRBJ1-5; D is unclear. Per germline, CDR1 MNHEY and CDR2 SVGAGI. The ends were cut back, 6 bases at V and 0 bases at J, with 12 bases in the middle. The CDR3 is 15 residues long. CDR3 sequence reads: CASRPTHYSNQPQHF. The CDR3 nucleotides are TGTGCCAGCAGGCCAACCCACTATAGCAATCAGCCCCAGCATTTT.

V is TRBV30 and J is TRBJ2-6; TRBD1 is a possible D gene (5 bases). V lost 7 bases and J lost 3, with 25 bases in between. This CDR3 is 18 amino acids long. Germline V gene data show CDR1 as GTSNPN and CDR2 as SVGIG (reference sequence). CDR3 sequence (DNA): TGTGCCTCAACATTTGGTCTTAGGGGTTTAGATGGGGCCAACGTCCTGACTTTC. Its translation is CASTFGLRGLDGANVLTF. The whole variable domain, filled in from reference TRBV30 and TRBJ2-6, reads SQTIHQWPATLVQPVGSPLSLECTVEGTSNPNLYWYRQAAGRGLQLLFYSVGIGQISSEVPQNLSASRPQDRQFILSSKKLLLSDSGFYLCASTFGLRGLDGANVLTFGAGSRLTVL.

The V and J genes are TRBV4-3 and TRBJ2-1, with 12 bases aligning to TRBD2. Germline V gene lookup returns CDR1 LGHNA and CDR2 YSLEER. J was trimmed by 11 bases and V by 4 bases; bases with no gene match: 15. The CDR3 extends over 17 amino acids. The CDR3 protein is CASSPLTSGGPIEQQFF. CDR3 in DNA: TGCGCCAGCAGCCCTTTGACTAGCGGGGGCCCCATAGAACAGCAGTTCTTC.

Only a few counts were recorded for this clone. The CDR3 protein is CASSPPGIWDTEAFF. CDR3 in DNA: TGTGCCAGCAGCCCACCGGGGATTTGGGACACTGAAGCTTTCTTT. The chain uses TRBV5-6 and TRBJ1-1; D call uncertain. The V gene lost 4 bases and the J gene lost 3 bases, with 16 bases spanning the gap. The CDR3 covers 15 residues. Looked up from germline, CDR1 is SGHDT and CDR2 is YYEEEE.

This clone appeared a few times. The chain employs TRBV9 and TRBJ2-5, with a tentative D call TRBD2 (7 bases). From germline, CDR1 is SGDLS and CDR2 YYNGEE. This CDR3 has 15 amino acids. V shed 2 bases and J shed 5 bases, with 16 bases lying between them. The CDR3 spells CASSVGGGARETQYF. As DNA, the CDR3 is TGTGCCAGCAGCGTTGGAGGGGGGGCCCGGGAGACCCAGTACTTC. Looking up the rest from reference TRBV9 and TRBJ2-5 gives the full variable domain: DSGVTQTPKHLITATGQRVTLRCSPRSGDLSVYWYQQSLDQGLQFLIQYYNGEERAKGNILERFSAQQFPDLHSELNLSSLELGDSALYFCASSVGGGARETQYFGPGTRLLVL.

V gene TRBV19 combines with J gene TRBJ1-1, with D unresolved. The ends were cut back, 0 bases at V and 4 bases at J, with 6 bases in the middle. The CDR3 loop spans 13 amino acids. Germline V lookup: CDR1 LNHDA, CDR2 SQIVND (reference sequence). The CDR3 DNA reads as TGTGCCAGTAGTATAGATCATTCCACTGAAGCTTTCTTT. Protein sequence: CASSIDHSTEAFF.

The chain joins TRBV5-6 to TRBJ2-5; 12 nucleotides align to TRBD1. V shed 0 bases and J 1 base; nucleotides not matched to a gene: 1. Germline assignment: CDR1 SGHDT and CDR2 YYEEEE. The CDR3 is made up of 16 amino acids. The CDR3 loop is CASSLGGQGAQETQYF. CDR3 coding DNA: TGTGCCAGCAGCTTGGGGGGACAGGGGGCCCAAGAGACCCAGTACTTC. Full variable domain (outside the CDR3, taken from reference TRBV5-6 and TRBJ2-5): DAGVTQSPTHLIKTRGQQVTLRCSPKSGHDTVSWYQQALGQGPQFIFQYYEEEERQRGNFPDRFSGHQFPNYSSELNVNALLLGDSALYLCASSLGGQGAQETQYFGPGTRLLVL.

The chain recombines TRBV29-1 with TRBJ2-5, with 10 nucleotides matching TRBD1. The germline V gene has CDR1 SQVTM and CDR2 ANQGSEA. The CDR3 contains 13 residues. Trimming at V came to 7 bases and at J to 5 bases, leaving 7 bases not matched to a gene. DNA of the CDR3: TGCAGCGGGGACAGGGGCTATGGGGAGACCCAGTACTTC. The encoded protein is CSGDRGYGETQYF. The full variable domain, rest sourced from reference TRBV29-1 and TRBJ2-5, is SAVISQKPSRDICQRGTSLTIQCQVDSQVTMMFWYRQQPGQSLTLIATANQGSEATYESGFVIDKFPISRPNLTFSTLTVSNMSPEDSSIYLCSGDRGYGETQYFGPGTRLLVL.

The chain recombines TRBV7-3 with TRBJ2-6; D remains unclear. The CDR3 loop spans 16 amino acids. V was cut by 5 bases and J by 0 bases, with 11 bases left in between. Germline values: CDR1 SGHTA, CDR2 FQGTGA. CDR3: CASSPHQDSGANVLTF. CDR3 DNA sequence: TGTGCCAGCAGCCCGCACCAGGACTCTGGGGCCAACGTCCTGACTTTC.

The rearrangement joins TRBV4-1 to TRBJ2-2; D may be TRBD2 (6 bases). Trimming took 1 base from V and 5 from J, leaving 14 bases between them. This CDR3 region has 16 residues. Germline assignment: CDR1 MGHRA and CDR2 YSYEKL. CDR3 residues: CASSQAIAAHTGELFF. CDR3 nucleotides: TGCGCCAGCAGCCAAGCTATAGCGGCCCATACCGGGGAGCTGTTTTTT.